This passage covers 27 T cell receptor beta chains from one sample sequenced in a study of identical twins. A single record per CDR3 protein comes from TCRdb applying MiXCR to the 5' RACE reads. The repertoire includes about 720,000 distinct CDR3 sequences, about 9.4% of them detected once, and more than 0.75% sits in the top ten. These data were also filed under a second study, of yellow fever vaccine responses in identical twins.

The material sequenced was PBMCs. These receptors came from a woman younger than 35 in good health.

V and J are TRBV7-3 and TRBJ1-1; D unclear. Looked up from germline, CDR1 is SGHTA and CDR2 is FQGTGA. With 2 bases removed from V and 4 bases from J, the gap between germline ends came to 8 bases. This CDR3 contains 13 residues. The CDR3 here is CASSLWGSTEAFF. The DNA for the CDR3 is TGTGCCAGCAGCTTATGGGGATCCACTGAAGCTTTCTTT.

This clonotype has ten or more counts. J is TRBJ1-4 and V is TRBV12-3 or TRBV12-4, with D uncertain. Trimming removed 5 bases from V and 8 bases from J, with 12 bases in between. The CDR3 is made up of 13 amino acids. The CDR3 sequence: CASSPTVGEKLFF. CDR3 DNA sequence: TGTGCCAGCAGTCCCACAGTGGGGGAAAAACTGTTTTTT.

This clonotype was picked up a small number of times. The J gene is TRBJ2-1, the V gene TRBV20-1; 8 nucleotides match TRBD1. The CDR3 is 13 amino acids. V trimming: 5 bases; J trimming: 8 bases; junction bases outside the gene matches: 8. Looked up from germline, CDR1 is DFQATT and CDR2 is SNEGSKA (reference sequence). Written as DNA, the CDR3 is TGCAGTGCTTCCGCGGACAGGGCCCATGAGCAGTTCTTC. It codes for CSASADRAHEQFF.

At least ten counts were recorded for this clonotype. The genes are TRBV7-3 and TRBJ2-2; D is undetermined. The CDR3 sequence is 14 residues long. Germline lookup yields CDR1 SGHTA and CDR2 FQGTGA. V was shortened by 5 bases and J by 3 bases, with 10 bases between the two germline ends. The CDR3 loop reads CASSQNWDTGELFF. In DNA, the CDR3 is TGTGCCAGCAGCCAAAATTGGGACACCGGGGAGCTGTTTTTT.

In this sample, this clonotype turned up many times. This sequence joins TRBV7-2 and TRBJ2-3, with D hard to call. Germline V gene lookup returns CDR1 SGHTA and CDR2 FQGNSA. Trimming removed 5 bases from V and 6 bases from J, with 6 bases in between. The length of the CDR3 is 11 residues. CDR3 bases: TGTGCCAGCAGCGATTGGGATACGCAGTATTTT. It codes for CASSDWDTQYF.

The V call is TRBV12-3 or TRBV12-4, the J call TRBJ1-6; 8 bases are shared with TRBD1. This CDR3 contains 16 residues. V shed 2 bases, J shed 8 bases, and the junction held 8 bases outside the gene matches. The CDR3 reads CASSLNSGTGYSPLHF. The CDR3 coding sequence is TGTGCCAGCAGTTTAAATTCGGGGACAGGATATTCACCCCTCCACTTT.

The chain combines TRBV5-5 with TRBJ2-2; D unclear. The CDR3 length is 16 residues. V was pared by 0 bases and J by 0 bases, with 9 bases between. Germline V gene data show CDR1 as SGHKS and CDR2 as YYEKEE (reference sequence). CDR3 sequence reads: CASSLAGPANTGELFF. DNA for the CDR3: TGTGCCAGCAGCTTGGCAGGACCCGCGAACACCGGGGAGCTGTTTTTT.

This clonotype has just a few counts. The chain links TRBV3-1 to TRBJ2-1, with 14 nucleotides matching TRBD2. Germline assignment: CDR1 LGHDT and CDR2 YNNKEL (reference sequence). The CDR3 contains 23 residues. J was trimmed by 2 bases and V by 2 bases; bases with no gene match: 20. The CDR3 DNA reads TGTGCCAGCAGCCAACTCATTTTGCGGGGTCCCGGGACTAGCGGGAGTCCCTACAATGAGCAGTTCTTC. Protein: CASSQLILRGPGTSGSPYNEQFF.

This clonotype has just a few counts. The CDR3 DNA reads as TGCGCCAGCAGCTTAGCAGCGGGAGTAGGGCAAGAGACCCAGTACTTC. As protein: CASSLAAGVGQETQYF. V gene TRBV5-1 combines with J gene TRBJ2-5, with TRBD2 matching 8 bases. Germline V gene lookup returns CDR1 SGHRS and CDR2 YFSETQ. The CDR3 sequence is 16 residues long. V lost 2 bases, J lost 2 bases, and 8 bases stayed unmatched.

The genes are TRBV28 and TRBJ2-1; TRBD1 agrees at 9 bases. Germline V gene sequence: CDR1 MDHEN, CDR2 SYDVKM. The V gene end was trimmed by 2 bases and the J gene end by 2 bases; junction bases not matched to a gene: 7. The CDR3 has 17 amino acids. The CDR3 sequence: CASSLPSTGGTYNEQFF. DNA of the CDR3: TGTGCCAGCAGTTTACCGTCGACAGGGGGAACCTACAATGAGCAGTTCTTC. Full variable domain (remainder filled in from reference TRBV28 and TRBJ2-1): DVKVTQSSRYLVKRTGEKVFLECVQDMDHENMFWYRQDPGLGLRLIYFSYDVKMKEKGDIPEGYSVSREKKERFSLILESASTNQTSMYLCASSLPSTGGTYNEQFFGPGTRLTVL.

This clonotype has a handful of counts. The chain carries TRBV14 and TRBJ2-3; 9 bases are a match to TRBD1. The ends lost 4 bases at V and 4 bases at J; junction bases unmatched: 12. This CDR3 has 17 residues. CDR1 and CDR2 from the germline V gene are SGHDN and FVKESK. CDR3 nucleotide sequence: TGTGCCAGCAGCCTTAACCGGGACAGGGTATTCCCAGATACGCAGTATTTT. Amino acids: CASSLNRDRVFPDTQYF.

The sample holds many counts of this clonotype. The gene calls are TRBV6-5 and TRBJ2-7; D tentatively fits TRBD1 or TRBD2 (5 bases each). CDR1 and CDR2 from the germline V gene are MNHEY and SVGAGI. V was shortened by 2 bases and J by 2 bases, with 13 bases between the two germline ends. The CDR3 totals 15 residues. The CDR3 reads CASSYRRDGPYEQYF. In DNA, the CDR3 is TGTGCCAGCAGTTACCGCCGGGACGGGCCCTACGAGCAGTACTTC.

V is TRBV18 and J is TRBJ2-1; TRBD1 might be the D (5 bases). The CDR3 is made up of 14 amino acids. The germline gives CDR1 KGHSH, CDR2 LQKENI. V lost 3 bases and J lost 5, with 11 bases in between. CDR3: CASSPRQGNNEQFF. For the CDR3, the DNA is TGTGCCAGCTCACCCCGGCAGGGTAACAATGAGCAGTTCTTC.

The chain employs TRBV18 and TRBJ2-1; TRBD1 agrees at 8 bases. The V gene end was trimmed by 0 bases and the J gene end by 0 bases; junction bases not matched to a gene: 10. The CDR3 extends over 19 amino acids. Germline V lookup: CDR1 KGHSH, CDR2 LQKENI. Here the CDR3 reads CASSPPPGQGIRSYNEQFF. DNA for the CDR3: TGTGCCAGCTCACCACCCCCCGGACAGGGCATACGCTCCTACAATGAGCAGTTCTTC.

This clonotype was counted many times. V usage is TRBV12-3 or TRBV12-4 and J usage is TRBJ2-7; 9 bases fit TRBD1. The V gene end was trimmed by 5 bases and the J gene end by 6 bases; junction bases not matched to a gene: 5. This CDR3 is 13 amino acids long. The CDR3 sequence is CASSPGQGFEQYF. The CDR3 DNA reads TGTGCCAGCAGTCCGGGACAGGGTTTCGAGCAGTACTTC.

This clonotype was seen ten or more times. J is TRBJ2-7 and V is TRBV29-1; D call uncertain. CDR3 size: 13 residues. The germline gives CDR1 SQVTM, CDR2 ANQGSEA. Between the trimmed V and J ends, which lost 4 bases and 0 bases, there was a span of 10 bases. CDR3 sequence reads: CSVVETISYEQYF. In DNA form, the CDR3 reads TGCAGCGTTGTTGAGACGATCTCCTACGAGCAGTACTTC.

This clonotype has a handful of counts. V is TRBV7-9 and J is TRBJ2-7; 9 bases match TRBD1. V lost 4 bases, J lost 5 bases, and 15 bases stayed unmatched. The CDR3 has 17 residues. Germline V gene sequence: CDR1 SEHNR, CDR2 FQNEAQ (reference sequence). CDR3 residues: CASSSPATGGSFNEQYF. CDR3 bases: TGTGCCAGCAGCTCCCCTGCCACAGGGGGCTCGTTCAACGAGCAGTACTTC.

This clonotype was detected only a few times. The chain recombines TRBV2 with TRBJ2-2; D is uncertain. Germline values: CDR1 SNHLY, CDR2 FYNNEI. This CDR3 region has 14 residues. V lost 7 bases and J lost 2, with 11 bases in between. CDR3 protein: CASILGLNTGELFF. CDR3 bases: TGTGCCAGCATCCTAGGGCTAAACACCGGGGAGCTGTTTTTT.

The CDR3 protein is CASSRSSGGLPDTQYF. CDR3 nucleotides: TGTGCCAGCAGCCGTTCTAGCGGGGGGTTACCAGATACGCAGTATTTT. The chain couples TRBV7-2 to TRBJ2-3; 11 bases are a match to TRBD2. The CDR3 extends over 16 amino acids. CDR1 is SGHTA and CDR2 is FQGNSA in the germline V gene. Trimming cost V 5 bases and J 4 bases; bases outside gene matches: 8.

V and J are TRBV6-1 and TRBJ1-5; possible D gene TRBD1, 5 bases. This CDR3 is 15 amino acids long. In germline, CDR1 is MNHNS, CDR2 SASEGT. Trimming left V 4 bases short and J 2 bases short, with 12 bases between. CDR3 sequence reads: CASSAGWGGNQPQHF. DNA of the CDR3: TGTGCCAGCAGTGCCGGATGGGGGGGCAATCAGCCCCAGCATTTT.

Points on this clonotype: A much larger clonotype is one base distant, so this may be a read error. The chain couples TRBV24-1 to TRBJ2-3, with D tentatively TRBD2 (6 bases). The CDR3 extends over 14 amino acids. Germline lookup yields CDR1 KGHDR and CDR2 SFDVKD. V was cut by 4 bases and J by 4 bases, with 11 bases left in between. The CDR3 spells CATSESGLPDTQYF. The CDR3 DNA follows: TGTGCCACCAGTGAGTCCGGACTACCAGATACGCAGTATTTT.

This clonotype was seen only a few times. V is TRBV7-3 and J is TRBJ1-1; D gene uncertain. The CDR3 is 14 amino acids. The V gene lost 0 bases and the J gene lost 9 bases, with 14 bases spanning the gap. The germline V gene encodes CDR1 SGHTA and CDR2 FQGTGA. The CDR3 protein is CASSLTGSISQAFF. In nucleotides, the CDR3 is TGTGCCAGCAGCTTAACGGGCAGCATATCCCAAGCTTTCTTT.

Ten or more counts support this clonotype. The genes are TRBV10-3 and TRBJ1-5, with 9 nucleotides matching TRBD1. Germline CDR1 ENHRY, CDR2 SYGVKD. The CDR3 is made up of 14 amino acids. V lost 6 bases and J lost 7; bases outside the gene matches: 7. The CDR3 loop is CAISDRDRAQPQHF. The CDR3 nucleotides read TGTGCCATCAGCGACCGGGACAGGGCCCAGCCCCAGCATTTT.

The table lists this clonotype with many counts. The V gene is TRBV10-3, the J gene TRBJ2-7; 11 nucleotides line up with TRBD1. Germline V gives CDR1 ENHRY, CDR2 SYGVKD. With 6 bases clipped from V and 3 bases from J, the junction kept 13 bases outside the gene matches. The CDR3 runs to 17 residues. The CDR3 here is CAIRLPGQGEGDYEQYF. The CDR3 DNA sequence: TGTGCCATCAGGCTACCGGGACAGGGGGAAGGGGACTACGAGCAGTACTTC.

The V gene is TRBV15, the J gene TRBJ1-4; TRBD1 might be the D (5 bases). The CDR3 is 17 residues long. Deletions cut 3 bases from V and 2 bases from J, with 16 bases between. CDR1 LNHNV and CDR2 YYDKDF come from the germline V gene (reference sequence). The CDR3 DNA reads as TGTGCCACCAGCAGGGAGGGACCGACTCTGACTAATGAAAAACTGTTTTTT. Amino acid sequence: CATSREGPTLTNEKLFF.

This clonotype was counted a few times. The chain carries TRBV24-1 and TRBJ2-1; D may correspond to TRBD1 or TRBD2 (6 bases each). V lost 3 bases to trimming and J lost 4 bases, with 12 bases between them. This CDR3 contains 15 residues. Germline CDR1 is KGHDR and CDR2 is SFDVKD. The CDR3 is CATSDPGGPYNEQFF. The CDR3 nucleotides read TGTGCCACCAGTGATCCTGGGGGGCCTTACAATGAGCAGTTCTTC.

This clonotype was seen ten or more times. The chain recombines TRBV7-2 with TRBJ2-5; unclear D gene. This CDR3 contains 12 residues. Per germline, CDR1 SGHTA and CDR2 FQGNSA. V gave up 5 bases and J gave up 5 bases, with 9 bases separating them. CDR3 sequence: CASSPSRETQYF. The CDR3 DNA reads TGTGCCAGCAGCCCTTCCCGGGAGACCCAGTACTTC.